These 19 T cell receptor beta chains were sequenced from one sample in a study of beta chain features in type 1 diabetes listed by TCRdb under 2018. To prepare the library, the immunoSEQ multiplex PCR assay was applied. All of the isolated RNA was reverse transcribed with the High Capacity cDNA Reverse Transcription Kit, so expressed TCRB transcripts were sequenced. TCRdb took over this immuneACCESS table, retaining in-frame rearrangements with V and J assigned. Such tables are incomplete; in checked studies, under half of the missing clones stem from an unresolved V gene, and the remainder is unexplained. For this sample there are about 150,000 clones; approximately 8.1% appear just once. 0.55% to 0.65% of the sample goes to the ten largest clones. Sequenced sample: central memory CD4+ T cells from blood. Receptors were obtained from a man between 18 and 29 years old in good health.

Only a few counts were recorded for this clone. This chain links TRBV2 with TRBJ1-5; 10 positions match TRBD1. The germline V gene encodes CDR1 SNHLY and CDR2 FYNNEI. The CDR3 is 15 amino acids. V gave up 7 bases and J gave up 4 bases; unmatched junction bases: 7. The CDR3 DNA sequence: TGTGCCAGCATCCGAGACAGGGGGCTTAATCAGCCCCAGCATTTT. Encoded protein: CASIRDRGLNQPQHF.

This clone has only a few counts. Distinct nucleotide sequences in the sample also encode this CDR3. The CDR3, as DNA: TGTGCCAGCAGCCCAGAACAGGGAGATCAGCCCCAGCATTTT. Translating it yields CASSPEQGDQPQHF. V gene TRBV7-2 combines with J gene TRBJ1-5; maybe TRBD1 (6 bases). Trimming cost V 5 bases and J 5 bases, with 13 bases left between them. Germline assignment: CDR1 SGHTA and CDR2 FQGNSA. This CDR3 contains 14 residues.

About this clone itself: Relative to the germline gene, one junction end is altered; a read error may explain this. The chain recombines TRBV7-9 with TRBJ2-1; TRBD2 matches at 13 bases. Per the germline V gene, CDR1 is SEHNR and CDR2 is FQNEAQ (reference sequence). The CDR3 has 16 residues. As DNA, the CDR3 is TGTGCCAGCAGCCACCAGGGACTAGCGGGATACAATGAGCGGTTCTTC. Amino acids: CASSHQGLAGYNERFF.

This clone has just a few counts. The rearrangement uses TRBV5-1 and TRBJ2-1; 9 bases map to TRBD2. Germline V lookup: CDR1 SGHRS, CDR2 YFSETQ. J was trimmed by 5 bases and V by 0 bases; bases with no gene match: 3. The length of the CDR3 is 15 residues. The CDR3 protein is CASSLGGGADNEQFF. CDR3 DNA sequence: TGCGCCAGCAGCTTGGGCGGGGGGGCTGACAATGAGCAGTTCTTC.

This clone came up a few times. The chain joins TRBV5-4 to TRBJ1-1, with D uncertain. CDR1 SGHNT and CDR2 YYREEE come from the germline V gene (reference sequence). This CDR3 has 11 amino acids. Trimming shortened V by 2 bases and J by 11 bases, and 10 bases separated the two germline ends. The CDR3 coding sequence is TGTGCCAGCAGCTTAGAAGGAGAGGCTTTCTTT. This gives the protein CASSLEGEAFF.

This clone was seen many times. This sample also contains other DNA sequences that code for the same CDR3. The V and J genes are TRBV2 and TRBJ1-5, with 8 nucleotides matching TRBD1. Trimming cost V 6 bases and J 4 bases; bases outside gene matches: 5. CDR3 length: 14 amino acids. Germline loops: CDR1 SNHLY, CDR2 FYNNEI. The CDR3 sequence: CASRGTGGNQPQHF. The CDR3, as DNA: TGTGCCAGCAGGGGGACAGGAGGGAATCAGCCCCAGCATTTT.

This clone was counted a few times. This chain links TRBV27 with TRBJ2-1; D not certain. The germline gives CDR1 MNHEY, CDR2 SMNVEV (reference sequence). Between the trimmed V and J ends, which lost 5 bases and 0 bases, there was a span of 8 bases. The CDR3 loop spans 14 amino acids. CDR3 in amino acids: CASSAPGSYNEQFF. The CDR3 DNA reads TGTGCCAGCAGTGCCCCAGGCTCCTACAATGAGCAGTTCTTC.

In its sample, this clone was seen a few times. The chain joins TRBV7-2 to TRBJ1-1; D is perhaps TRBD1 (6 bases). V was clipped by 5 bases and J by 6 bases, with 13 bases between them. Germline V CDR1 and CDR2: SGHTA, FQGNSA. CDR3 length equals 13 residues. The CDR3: CASSPGAIPEAFF. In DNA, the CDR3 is TGTGCCAGCAGCCCAGGGGCGATCCCTGAAGCTTTCTTT.

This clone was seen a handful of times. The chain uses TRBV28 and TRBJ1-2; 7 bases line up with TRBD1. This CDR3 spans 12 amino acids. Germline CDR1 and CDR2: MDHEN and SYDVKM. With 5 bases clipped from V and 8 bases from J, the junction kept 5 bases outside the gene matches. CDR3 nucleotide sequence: TGTGCCAGCAGTCGACAGGGAAACGGCTACACCTTC. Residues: CASSRQGNGYTF.

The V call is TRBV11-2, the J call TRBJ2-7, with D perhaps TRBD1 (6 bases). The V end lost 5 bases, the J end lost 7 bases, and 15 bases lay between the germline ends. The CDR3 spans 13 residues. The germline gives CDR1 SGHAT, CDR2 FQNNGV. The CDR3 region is CASSAQGPWEQYF. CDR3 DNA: TGTGCCAGCAGCGCACAGGGTCCGTGGGAGCAGTACTTC. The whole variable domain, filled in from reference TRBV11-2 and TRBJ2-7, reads EAGVAQSPRYKIIEKRQSVAFWCNPISGHATLYWYQQILGQGPKLLIQFQNNGVVDDSQLPKDRFSAERLKGVDSTLKIQPAKLEDSAVYLCASSAQGPWEQYFGPGTRLTVT.

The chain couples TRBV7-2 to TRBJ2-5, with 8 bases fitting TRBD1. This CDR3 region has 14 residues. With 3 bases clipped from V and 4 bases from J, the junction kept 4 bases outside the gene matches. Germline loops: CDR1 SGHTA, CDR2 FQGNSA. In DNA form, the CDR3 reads TGTGCCAGCAGCTTCCAACAGGGGGGAGAGACCCAGTACTTC. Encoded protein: CASSFQQGGETQYF.

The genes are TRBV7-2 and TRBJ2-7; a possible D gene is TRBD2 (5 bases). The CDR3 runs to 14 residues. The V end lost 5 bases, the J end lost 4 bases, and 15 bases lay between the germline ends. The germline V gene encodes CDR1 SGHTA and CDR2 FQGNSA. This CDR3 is CASSHLLGDYEQYF. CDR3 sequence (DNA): TGTGCCAGCAGCCACCTATTGGGAGATTACGAGCAGTACTTC.

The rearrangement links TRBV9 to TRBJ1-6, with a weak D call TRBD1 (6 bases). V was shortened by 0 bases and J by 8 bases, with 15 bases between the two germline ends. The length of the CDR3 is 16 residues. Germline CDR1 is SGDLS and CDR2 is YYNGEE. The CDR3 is CASSVESVGAHSPLHF. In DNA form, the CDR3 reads TGTGCCAGCAGCGTAGAAAGTGTGGGGGCCCATTCACCCCTCCACTTT.

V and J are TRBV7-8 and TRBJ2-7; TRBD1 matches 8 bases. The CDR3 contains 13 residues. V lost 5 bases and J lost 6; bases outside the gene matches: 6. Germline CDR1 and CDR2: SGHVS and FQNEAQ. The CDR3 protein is CASSESTGVEQYF. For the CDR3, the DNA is TGTGCCAGCAGCGAGTCGACAGGGGTCGAGCAGTACTTC.

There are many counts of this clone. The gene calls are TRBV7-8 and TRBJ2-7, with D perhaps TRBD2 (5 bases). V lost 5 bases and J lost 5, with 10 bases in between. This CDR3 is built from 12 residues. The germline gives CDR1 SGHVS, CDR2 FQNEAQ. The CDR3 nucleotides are TGTGCCAGCAGCCCAACTAGGAACGAGCAGTACTTC. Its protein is CASSPTRNEQYF.

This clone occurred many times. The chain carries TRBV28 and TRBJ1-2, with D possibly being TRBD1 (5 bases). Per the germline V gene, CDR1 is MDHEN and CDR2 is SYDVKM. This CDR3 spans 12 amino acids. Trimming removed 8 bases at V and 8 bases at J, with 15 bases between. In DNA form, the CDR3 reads TGTGCCAGCGAGCCTAGGGGCTACGGCTACACCTTC. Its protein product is CASEPRGYGYTF.

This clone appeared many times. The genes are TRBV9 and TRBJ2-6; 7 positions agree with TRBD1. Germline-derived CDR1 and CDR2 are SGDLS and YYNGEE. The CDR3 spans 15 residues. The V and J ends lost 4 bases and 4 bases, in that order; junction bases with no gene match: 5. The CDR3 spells CASSQRGPGANVLTF. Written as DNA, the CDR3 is TGTGCCAGCAGCCAGAGGGGGCCAGGGGCCAACGTCCTGACTTTC. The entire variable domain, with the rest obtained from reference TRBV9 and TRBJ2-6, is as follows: DSGVTQTPKHLITATGQRVTLRCSPRSGDLSVYWYQQSLDQGLQFLIQYYNGEERAKGNILERFSAQQFPDLHSELNLSSLELGDSALYFCASSQRGPGANVLTFGAGSRLTVL.

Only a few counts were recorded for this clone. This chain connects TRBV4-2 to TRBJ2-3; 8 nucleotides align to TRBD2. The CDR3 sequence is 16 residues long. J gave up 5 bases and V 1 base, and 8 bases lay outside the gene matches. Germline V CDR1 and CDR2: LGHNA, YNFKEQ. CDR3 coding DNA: TGTGCCAGCAGCCAAGCGGCCCGGGGGGGCCGAGATACGCAGTATTTT. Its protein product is CASSQAARGGRDTQYF.

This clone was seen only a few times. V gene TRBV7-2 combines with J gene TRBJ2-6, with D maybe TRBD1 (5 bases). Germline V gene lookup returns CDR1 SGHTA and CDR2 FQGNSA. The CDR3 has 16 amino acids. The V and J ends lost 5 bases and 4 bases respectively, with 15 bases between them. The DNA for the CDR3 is TGTGCCAGCAGCAACCCAGGGTTATACGGGGCCAACGTCCTGACTTTC. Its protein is CASSNPGLYGANVLTF.